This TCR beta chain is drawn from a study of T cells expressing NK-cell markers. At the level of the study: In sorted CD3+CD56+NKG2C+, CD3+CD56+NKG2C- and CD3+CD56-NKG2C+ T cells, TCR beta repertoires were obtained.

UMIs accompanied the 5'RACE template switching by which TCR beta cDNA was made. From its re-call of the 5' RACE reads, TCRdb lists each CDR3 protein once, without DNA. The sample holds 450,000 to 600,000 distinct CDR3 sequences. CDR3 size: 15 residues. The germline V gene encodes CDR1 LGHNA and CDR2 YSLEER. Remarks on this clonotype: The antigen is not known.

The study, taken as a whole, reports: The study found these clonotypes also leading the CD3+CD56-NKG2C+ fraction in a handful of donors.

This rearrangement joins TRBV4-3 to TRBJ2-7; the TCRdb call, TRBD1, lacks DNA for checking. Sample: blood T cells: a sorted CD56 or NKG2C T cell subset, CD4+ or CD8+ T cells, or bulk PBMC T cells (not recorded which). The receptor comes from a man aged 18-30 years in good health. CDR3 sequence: CASSQDYRGPDEQYF.